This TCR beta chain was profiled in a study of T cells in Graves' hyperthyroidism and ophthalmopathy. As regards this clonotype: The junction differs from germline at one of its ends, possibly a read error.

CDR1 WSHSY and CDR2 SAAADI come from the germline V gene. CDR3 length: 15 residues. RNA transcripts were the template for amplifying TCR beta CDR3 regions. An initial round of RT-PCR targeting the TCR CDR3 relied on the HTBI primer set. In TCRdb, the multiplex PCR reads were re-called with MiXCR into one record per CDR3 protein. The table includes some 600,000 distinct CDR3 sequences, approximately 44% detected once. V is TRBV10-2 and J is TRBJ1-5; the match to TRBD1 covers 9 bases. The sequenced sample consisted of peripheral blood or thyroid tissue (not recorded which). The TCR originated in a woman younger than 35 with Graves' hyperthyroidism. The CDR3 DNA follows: TGTGCCAGCAGCCAAGGGGGACAGGGAATAGGGCCCCAGCATTTT. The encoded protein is CASSQGGQGIGPQHF.